A selection of T cell receptor beta chains follows, all from one sample in a study of technical replicates of blood from a few donors. TCRdb keeps only in-frame clones here, not all; method: immunoSEQ multiplex PCR. The sample carries about 90,000 clones, about 90% recorded once. Material for sequencing was T cells isolated from PBMCs. The receptors derive from a human donor in good health. The CDR3 runs from the conserved cysteine through the conserved F or W. The order of the fields is J gene, clone size, D gene, V gene, CDR3 DNA, CDR3 protein. A D gene is named only where the DNA matches it firmly. Some rows have no size entry. The others give once, few or many, or a class for an expanded clone.

J gene: TRBJ2-4; clone size: -; D gene: TRBD2; V gene: TRBV27; CDR3 DNA: TGTGCCAGCAGGGGGACACTTCGTAGCCTAGCGGGGGGTGGGAACATTCAGTACTTC; CDR3 protein: CASRGTLRSLAGGGNIQYF
J gene: TRBJ1-1; clone size: -; D gene: TRBD1; V gene: TRBV19; CDR3 DNA: TGTGCCAGTAGCTTCAGGGGGCGGATGAACACTGAAGCTTTCTTT; CDR3 protein: CASSFRGRMNTEAFF
J gene: TRBJ1-1; clone size: -; D gene: -; V gene: TRBV5-1; CDR3 DNA: TGCGCCAGCAGCTTGGTGGCTTTGACAGCGGGGACTGAAGCTTTCTTT; CDR3 protein: CASSLVALTAGTEAFF
J gene: TRBJ2-5; clone size: -; D gene: -; V gene: TRBV25-1; CDR3 DNA: TGTGCCAGCAGTGAATTTTCAGGGCTTGAGACCCAGTACTTC; CDR3 protein: CASSEFSGLETQYF
J gene: TRBJ1-3; clone size: -; D gene: -; V gene: TRBV7-6; CDR3 DNA: TGTGCCAGCAGCTTACCCTATCTATCTGGAAACACCATATATTTT; CDR3 protein: CASSLPYLSGNTIYF
J gene: TRBJ2-6; clone size: -; D gene: -; V gene: TRBV9; CDR3 DNA: TGTGCCAGCAGCGTAGGACTTCCCAGCTCTGGGGCCAACGTCCTGACTTTC; CDR3 protein: CASSVGLPSSGANVLTF
J gene: TRBJ2-1; clone size: -; D gene: TRBD1; V gene: TRBV5-1; CDR3 DNA: TGCGCCAGCAGCCCAGAATTAGGGGGCAACTACAATGAGCAGTTCTTC; CDR3 protein: CASSPELGGNYNEQFF
J gene: TRBJ2-1; clone size: -; D gene: -; V gene: TRBV14; CDR3 DNA: TGTGCCAGGCATGGGACTCCCATTCTTTACAATGAGCAGTTCTTC; CDR3 protein: CARHGTPILYNEQFF
J gene: TRBJ1-2; clone size: -; D gene: -; V gene: TRBV7-9; CDR3 DNA: TGTGCCAGCAGCTTGGCAGGGGTTTTCTATGGCTACACCTTC; CDR3 protein: CASSLAGVFYGYTF
J gene: TRBJ2-1; clone size: -; D gene: -; V gene: TRBV30; CDR3 DNA: TGTGCCTGGAGTGAGTCGAGGGTCGGTGAGCAGTTCTTC; CDR3 protein: CAWSESRVGEQFF
J gene: TRBJ2-7; clone size: -; D gene: TRBD1; V gene: TRBV2; CDR3 DNA: TGTGCCAGCAGGGAGACAGGGAAAAGGCAGTACTTC; CDR3 protein: CASRETGKRQYF
J gene: TRBJ1-3; clone size: once; D gene: -; V gene: TRBV5-6; CDR3 DNA: TGTGCCAGCAGCTCTCCAGGGTATACTGGAAACACCATATATTTT; CDR3 protein: CASSSPGYTGNTIYF
J gene: TRBJ2-7; clone size: -; D gene: TRBD1; V gene: TRBV29-1; CDR3 DNA: TGCAGCGTTTCCGGGACAGGGGCCTACGAGCAGTACTTC; CDR3 protein: CSVSGTGAYEQYF
J gene: TRBJ2-7; clone size: -; D gene: TRBD1; V gene: TRBV7-9; CDR3 DNA: TGTGCCAGCAGCCTGCCGGGACAGGGGGTATCGTACGAGCAGTACTTC; CDR3 protein: CASSLPGQGVSYEQYF
J gene: TRBJ1-3; clone size: -; D gene: -; V gene: TRBV10-1; CDR3 DNA: TGCGCCAGCAGCCTCGCGATGGAGAGTGGAAACACCATATATTTT; CDR3 protein: CASSLAMESGNTIYF
J gene: TRBJ2-5; clone size: -; D gene: -; V gene: TRBV7-7; CDR3 DNA: TGTGCCAGCAGCTCACGACTTAGCGGTTGGGAGACCCAGTACTTC; CDR3 protein: CASSSRLSGWETQYF
J gene: TRBJ2-1; clone size: -; D gene: TRBD2; V gene: TRBV15; CDR3 DNA: TGTGCCACCAGAATACTAGCGGGAAACAATGAGCAGTTCTTC; CDR3 protein: CATRILAGNNEQFF
J gene: TRBJ1-4; clone size: -; D gene: TRBD1; V gene: TRBV11-3; CDR3 DNA: TGTGCCAGCAGCTTAGTATGGACAGGGGAGAATGAAAAACTGTTTTTT; CDR3 protein: CASSLVWTGENEKLFF
J gene: TRBJ2-7; clone size: -; D gene: -; V gene: TRBV20-1; CDR3 DNA: TGCAGTGCTCCGGAGGGAGTAGAGCAGTACTTC; CDR3 protein: CSAPEGVEQYF
J gene: TRBJ1-6; clone size: -; D gene: -; V gene: TRBV2; CDR3 DNA: TGTGCCAGCAGTGGTGTCGTCGGGGTCCGAGATAATTCACCCCTCCACTTT; CDR3 protein: CASSGVVGVRDNSPLHF
J gene: TRBJ2-7; clone size: -; D gene: -; V gene: TRBV6-1; CDR3 DNA: TGTGCCAGCAGTGAGGCCCCCGGGACTTTAGACTACGAGCAGTACTTC; CDR3 protein: CASSEAPGTLDYEQYF
J gene: TRBJ1-2; clone size: -; D gene: -; V gene: TRBV13; CDR3 DNA: TGTGCCAGCAGCTTAATCGGTCGGGACTTCCACAACTATGGCTACACCTTC; CDR3 protein: CASSLIGRDFHNYGYTF
J gene: TRBJ1-2; clone size: -; D gene: -; V gene: TRBV29-1; CDR3 DNA: TGCAGCGTTGGCGACACTGCAGCAAACTATGGCTACACCTTC; CDR3 protein: CSVGDTAANYGYTF
J gene: TRBJ2-1; clone size: once; D gene: -; V gene: TRBV14; CDR3 DNA: TGTGCCAGCAGCCTGGACTACAACAATGAGCAGTTCTTC; CDR3 protein: CASSLDYNNEQFF
J gene: TRBJ2-1; clone size: -; D gene: TRBD2; V gene: TRBV2; CDR3 DNA: TGTGCCAGCAAGGGACTAGCGGGAACTTACAATGAGCAGTTCTTC; CDR3 protein: CASKGLAGTYNEQFF
J gene: TRBJ2-1; clone size: -; D gene: TRBD2; V gene: TRBV5-1; CDR3 DNA: TGCGCCAGCAGCCATGGGGGGGAGGGTTACAATGAGCAGTTCTTC; CDR3 protein: CASSHGGEGYNEQFF
J gene: TRBJ2-7; clone size: -; D gene: -; V gene: TRBV5-1; CDR3 DNA: TGCGCCAGCAGCTTGGGAGGCCCCTACGAGCAGTACTTC; CDR3 protein: CASSLGGPYEQYF
J gene: TRBJ1-6; clone size: -; D gene: -; V gene: TRBV5-1; CDR3 DNA: TGCGCCAGCAGCTTGGAAGGGGAAAGGGATTCACCCCTCCACTTT; CDR3 protein: CASSLEGERDSPLHF
J gene: TRBJ2-2; clone size: -; D gene: TRBD1; V gene: TRBV5-1; CDR3 DNA: TGCGCCAGCAGCTTCCTTAGTCCCGGGACAGCCGGGGAGCTGTTTTTT; CDR3 protein: CASSFLSPGTAGELFF
J gene: TRBJ1-4; clone size: -; D gene: TRBD1; V gene: TRBV6-6; CDR3 DNA: TGTGCCAGCGGCCCACAGGGGGCTAATGAAAAACTGTTTTTT; CDR3 protein: CASGPQGANEKLFF
J gene: TRBJ2-1; clone size: -; D gene: -; V gene: TRBV27; CDR3 DNA: TGTGCCAGCAGTTTAGAAGTTGAGCGACCAATGTACAATGAGCAGTTCTTC; CDR3 protein: CASSLEVERPMYNEQFF
J gene: TRBJ2-6; clone size: -; D gene: -; V gene: TRBV18; CDR3 DNA: TGTGCCAGCTCACCGGGTCGGGAAAACGTCCTGACTTTC; CDR3 protein: CASSPGRENVLTF